This TCR beta chain was captured in a study of monozygotic twins with inflammatory bowel disease. The germline gives CDR1 SQVTM, CDR2 ANQGSEA. This CDR3 has 17 residues. For each CDR3 protein, TCRdb gives one entry from its re-call of the 5' RACE reads, without DNA. The data show about 150,000 distinct CDR3 sequences, and the top ten clones hold approximately 1.2%. The TCR sequence derives from a human donor with ulcerative colitis or Crohn's disease, or a healthy co-twin of an affected twin (not recorded which). The sequenced sample consisted of blood. V and J are TRBV29-1 and TRBJ2-3; the D gene TCRdb calls, TRBD1, cannot be checked with no DNA. CDR3 sequence: CSVVPGGRPPTRDTQYF.